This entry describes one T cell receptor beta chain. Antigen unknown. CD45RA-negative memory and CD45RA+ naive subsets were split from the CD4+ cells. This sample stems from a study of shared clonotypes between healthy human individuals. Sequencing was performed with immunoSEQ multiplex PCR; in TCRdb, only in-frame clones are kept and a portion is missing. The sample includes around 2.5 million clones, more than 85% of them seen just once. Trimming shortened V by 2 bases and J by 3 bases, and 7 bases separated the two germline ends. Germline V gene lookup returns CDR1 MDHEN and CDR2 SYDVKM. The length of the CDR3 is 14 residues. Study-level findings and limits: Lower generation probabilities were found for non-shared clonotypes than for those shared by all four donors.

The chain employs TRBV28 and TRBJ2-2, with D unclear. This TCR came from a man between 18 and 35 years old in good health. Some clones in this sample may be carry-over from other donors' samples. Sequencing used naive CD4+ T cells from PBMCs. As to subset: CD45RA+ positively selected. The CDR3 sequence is CASSLPQHTGELFF. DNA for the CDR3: TGTGCCAGCAGTTTACCCCAGCACACCGGGGAGCTGTTTTTT. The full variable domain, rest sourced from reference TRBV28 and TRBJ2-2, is DVKVTQSSRYLVKRTGEKVFLECVQDMDHENMFWYRQDPGLGLRLIYFSYDVKMKEKGDIPEGYSVSREKKERFSLILESASTNQTSMYLCASSLPQHTGELFFGEGSRLTVL.